This TCR beta chain was recorded in a study of cytomegalovirus exposure and HLA in healthy donors. The PCR used 60 Vbeta and 13 Jbeta primers. The data were produced by immunoSEQ multiplex PCR, yet TCRdb's version contains in-frame clones alone and is incomplete. Among about 120,000 clones listed, roughly 9% were seen once. Sampled while nominally healthy, donors likely had unrecorded immune exposures. Germline values: CDR1 SEHNR, CDR2 FQNEAQ (reference sequence). V gave up 3 bases and J gave up 4 bases; unmatched junction bases: 6. The CDR3 consists of 15 residues. Input material: PBMCs. The rearrangement joins TRBV7-9 to TRBJ2-1; TRBD1 matches at 7 bases. The sequence was collected from a man aged 25 to 40 in good health and CMV-seronegative. The CDR3 coding sequence is TGTGCCAGCAGCTTTACAGGGGCTGGGTACAATGAGCAGTTCTTC. Protein: CASSFTGAGYNEQFF.